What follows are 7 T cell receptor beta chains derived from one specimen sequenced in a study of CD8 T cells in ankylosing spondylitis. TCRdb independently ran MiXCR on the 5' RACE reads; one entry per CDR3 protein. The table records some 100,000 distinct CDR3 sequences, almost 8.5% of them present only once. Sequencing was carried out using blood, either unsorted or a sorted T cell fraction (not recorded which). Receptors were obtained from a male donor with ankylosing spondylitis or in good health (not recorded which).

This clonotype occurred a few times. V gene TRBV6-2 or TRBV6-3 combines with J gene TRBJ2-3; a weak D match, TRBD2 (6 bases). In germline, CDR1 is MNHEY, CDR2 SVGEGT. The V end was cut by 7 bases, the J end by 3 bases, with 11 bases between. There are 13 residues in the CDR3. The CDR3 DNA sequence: TGTGCCAGCACGGTGGGGGGAACAGATACGCAGTATTTT. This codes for CASTVGGTDTQYF.

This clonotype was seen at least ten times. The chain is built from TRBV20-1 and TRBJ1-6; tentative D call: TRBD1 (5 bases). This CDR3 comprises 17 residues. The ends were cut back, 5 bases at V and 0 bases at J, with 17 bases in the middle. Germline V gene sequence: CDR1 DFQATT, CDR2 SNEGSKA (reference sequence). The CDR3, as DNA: TGCAGTGCTCCCCGGGGACCGGAGAGCTCCTATAATTCACCCCTCCACTTT. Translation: CSAPRGPESSYNSPLHF.

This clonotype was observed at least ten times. The CDR3: CASSYEPGTYNEQFF. The DNA for the CDR3 is TGTGCCAGCAGTTACGAGCCAGGGACCTACAATGAGCAGTTCTTC. J is TRBJ2-1 and V is TRBV6-5, with D maybe TRBD1 (5 bases). Trimming removed 2 bases from V and 2 bases from J, with 10 bases in between. The V gene's germline CDR1 is MNHEY and CDR2 SVGAGI. CDR3 length equals 15 residues.

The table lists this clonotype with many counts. The CDR3, as DNA: TGTGCCAGCAGCTCCTGGGACAAGCAAAGCACAGATACGCAGTATTTT. Protein: CASSSWDKQSTDTQYF. This chain joins TRBV5-5 and TRBJ2-3, with D maybe TRBD1 (6 bases). The CDR3 covers 16 residues. V was shortened by 3 bases and J by 0 bases, with 14 bases between the two germline ends. Looked up from germline, CDR1 is SGHKS and CDR2 is YYEKEE (reference sequence).

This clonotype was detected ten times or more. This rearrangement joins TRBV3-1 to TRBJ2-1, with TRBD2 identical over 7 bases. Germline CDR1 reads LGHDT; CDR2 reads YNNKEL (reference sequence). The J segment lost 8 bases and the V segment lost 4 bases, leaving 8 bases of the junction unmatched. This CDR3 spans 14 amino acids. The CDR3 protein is CASSRGAGMDEQFF. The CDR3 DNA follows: TGTGCCAGCAGCCGGGGAGCGGGAATGGATGAGCAGTTCTTC.

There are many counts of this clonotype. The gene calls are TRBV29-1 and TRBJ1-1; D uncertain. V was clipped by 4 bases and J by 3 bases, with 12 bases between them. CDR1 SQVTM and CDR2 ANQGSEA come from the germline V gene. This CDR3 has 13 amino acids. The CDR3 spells CSVAGQIDTEAFF. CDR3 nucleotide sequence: TGCAGCGTTGCCGGCCAAATCGACACTGAAGCTTTCTTT.

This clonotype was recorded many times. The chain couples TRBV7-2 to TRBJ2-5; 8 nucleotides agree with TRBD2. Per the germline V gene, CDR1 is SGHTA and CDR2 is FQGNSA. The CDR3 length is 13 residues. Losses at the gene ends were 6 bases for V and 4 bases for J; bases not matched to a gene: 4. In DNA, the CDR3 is TGTGCCAGCAGACCGGGGGGGCGAGAGACCCAGTACTTC. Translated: CASRPGGRETQYF.